The 25 T cell receptor beta chains given below trace back to one sample, sequenced in a study of multiple sclerosis patients with progressive multifocal leukoencephalopathy. Time point noted: before natalizumab initiation. TCRdb's table, derived via immunoSEQ multiplex PCR, lists solely in-frame clones and lacks some. The profile covers 25,000 to 30,000 clones, with around 89% appearing a single time and 1.1% taken by the ten largest. Sequenced material: PBMCs. All receptors come from a human donor with multiple sclerosis.

The chain couples TRBV6-1 to TRBJ1-5; 9 bases line up with TRBD1. This CDR3 is 15 amino acids long. The germline V gene encodes CDR1 MNHNS and CDR2 SASEGT. The trim removed 3 bases at V and 6 bases at J, leaving 6 bases unmatched. The CDR3 spells CASSEIQGAGQPQHF. The DNA for the CDR3 is TGTGCCAGCAGTGAGATACAGGGGGCAGGTCAGCCCCAGCATTTT.

This chain joins TRBV7-9 and TRBJ2-7; D unresolved. This CDR3 region has 12 residues. V was shortened by 5 bases and J by 5 bases, with 10 bases between the two germline ends. Germline V gives CDR1 SEHNR, CDR2 FQNEAQ (reference sequence). CDR3 amino acids: CASSLSGNEQYF. In nucleotides, the CDR3 is TGTGCCAGCAGCCTGAGTGGAAACGAGCAGTACTTC.

The V call is TRBV15, the J call TRBJ2-6, with D possibly being TRBD1 (6 bases). Germline V gene sequence: CDR1 LNHNV, CDR2 YYDKDF (reference sequence). The CDR3 consists of 16 residues. Trimming pared 0 bases from V and 0 bases from J, leaving 6 bases between. CDR3 DNA: TGTGCCACCAGCAGAGAACAGGGCTCTGGGGCCAACGTCCTGACTTTC. It codes for CATSREQGSGANVLTF.

This rearrangement joins TRBV7-9 to TRBJ1-1, with 8 bases aligning to TRBD1. The germline V gene has CDR1 SEHNR and CDR2 FQNEAQ (reference sequence). V lost 5 bases, J lost 6 bases, and 17 bases stayed unmatched. There are 17 residues in the CDR3. The CDR3 region is CASSPPWGRGQASEAFF. CDR3 nucleotides: TGTGCCAGCAGCCCCCCATGGGGCAGGGGGCAGGCCTCTGAAGCTTTCTTT.

This clone was detected once. The chain joins TRBV7-3 to TRBJ2-6; D gene ambiguous. Trimming removed 0 bases at V and 0 bases at J, with 6 bases between. This CDR3 contains 16 residues. Germline CDR1 and CDR2: SGHTA and FQGTGA. CDR3 sequence: CASSLTWGSGANVLTF. The CDR3 region has the DNA TGTGCCAGCAGCTTAACGTGGGGCTCTGGGGCCAACGTCCTGACTTTC.

This clone turned up a few times. This rearrangement joins TRBV15 to TRBJ2-1; D possibly corresponds to TRBD1 (6 bases). From germline, CDR1 is LNHNV and CDR2 YYDKDF (reference sequence). The CDR3 covers 16 residues. With 5 bases removed from V and 8 bases from J, the gap between germline ends came to 22 bases. In nucleotides, the CDR3 is TGTGCCACCAGCCCCTCCGTGAGAGGGGGACATGATGAGCAGTTCTTC. It encodes CATSPSVRGGHDEQFF.

The CDR3 DNA follows: TGTGCCAGCAGTTACTTTTCGAGCTCTGGGGCCAACGTCCTGACTTTC. It translates to CASSYFSSSGANVLTF. The rearrangement links TRBV6-5 to TRBJ2-6; no clear D gene. Germline V gene sequence: CDR1 MNHEY, CDR2 SVGAGI. This CDR3 contains 16 residues. V was shortened by 1 base and J by 0 bases, with 7 bases between the two germline ends.

This clone was seen only once. J is TRBJ1-2 and V is TRBV7-3; D remains ambiguous. Germline loops: CDR1 SGHTA, CDR2 FQGTGA. The CDR3 spans 11 residues. V was pared by 2 bases and J by 8 bases, with 6 bases between. CDR3 sequence reads: CASSLVGGYTF. The CDR3 DNA is TGTGCCAGCAGCTTAGTGGGCGGCTACACCTTC.

The V and J genes are TRBV6-5 and TRBJ2-7; 7 bases align to TRBD1. CDR1 is MNHEY and CDR2 is SVGAGI in the germline V gene. The CDR3 has 15 amino acids. After removal of 6 bases from V and 3 bases from J, the junction contained 11 bases not matched to a gene. This chain's CDR3 is CASSQISDRNYEQYF. In nucleotides, the CDR3 is TGTGCCAGCAGCCAAATTTCGGACAGGAACTACGAGCAGTACTTC.

The chain carries TRBV4-1 and TRBJ2-1; D is unresolved. V was trimmed by 3 bases and J by 9 bases, leaving 12 bases between them. The CDR3 runs to 13 residues. The germline V gene encodes CDR1 MGHRA and CDR2 YSYEKL. The CDR3 coding sequence is TGCGCCAGCAGCCATGTCCAAAGAGCTGAGCAGTTCTTC. Its translation is CASSHVQRAEQFF.

This sequence joins TRBV7-6 and TRBJ2-3; D may be TRBD2 (6 bases). The germline gives CDR1 SGHVS, CDR2 FNYEAQ. CDR3 length: 16 residues. Trimming stripped 2 bases from V and 6 bases from J, with 18 bases between. The CDR3 DNA reads TGTGCCAGCAGCTTACGATCGACTAGTGCGGGGGATACGCAGTATTTT. Translating it yields CASSLRSTSAGDTQYF.

This chain joins TRBV7-2 and TRBJ2-3; D remains ambiguous. This CDR3 has 11 residues. V lost 4 bases and J lost 6, with 5 bases in between. Germline V gene sequence: CDR1 SGHTA, CDR2 FQGNSA. This CDR3 reads CASSSRDTQYF. CDR3 coding DNA: TGTGCCAGCAGCTCCAGGGATACGCAGTATTTT.

This clone came up a few times. The chain recombines TRBV7-9 with TRBJ2-7; TRBD1 matches 7 bases. The CDR3 contains 13 residues. Germline values: CDR1 SEHNR, CDR2 FQNEAQ (reference sequence). V shed 6 bases, J shed 0 bases, and the junction held 2 bases outside the gene matches. The CDR3 coding sequence is TGTGCCAGCAGAGCAGGGGGCTCCTACGAGCAGTACTTC. Encoded protein: CASRAGGSYEQYF.

The chain uses TRBV10-3 and TRBJ2-7; TRBD1 agrees at 9 bases. The V and J ends lost 7 bases and 3 bases, in that order; junction bases with no gene match: 10. The CDR3 is 15 residues long. Germline CDR1 and CDR2: ENHRY and SYGVKD. The CDR3 sequence: CAINQGQGSRYEQYF. CDR3 DNA sequence: TGTGCCATCAACCAGGGACAGGGTTCCCGCTACGAGCAGTACTTC.

The chain joins TRBV19 to TRBJ1-3; D is ambiguous. The germline V and J ends were trimmed by 5 bases and 2 bases, with 7 bases remaining between them. Germline assignment: CDR1 LNHDA and CDR2 SQIVND (reference sequence). The CDR3 extends over 13 amino acids. CDR3 residues: CASSFGPGNTIYF. The CDR3, as DNA: TGTGCCAGTAGTTTCGGGCCTGGAAACACCATATATTTT.

This clone occurred once. V usage is TRBV5-1 and J usage is TRBJ1-1; possible D gene TRBD1, 6 bases. Trimming shortened V by 3 bases and J by 2 bases, and 11 bases separated the two germline ends. Germline CDR1 reads SGHRS; CDR2 reads YFSETQ. The CDR3 sequence is 14 residues long. The CDR3, as DNA: TGCGCCAGCAGCTCGGCCGGGGGCAACACTGAAGCTTTCTTT. Amino acid sequence: CASSSAGGNTEAFF.

This chain uses TRBV4-1 with TRBJ1-1, with TRBD1 as a possible D gene (5 bases). This CDR3 is built from 15 residues. V was clipped by 1 base and J by 6 bases, with 15 bases between them. CDR1 and CDR2 from the germline V gene are MGHRA and YSYEKL. CDR3 loop: CASSQGDRDVPEAFF. Here the CDR3 DNA reads TGCGCCAGCAGCCAAGGGGACCGGGACGTCCCTGAAGCTTTCTTT.

The J gene is TRBJ1-1, the V gene TRBV20-1; D gene uncertain. The germline V and J ends were trimmed by 4 bases and 6 bases, with 0 bases remaining between them. From germline, CDR1 is DFQATT and CDR2 SNEGSKA (reference sequence). The CDR3 extends over 8 amino acids. CDR3 coding DNA: TGCAGTGCTACTGAAGCTTTCTTT. Protein product: CSATEAFF.

This clone occurred once. V usage is TRBV6-1 and J usage is TRBJ1-6, with D maybe TRBD1 (6 bases). Germline CDR1 MNHNS, CDR2 SASEGT. This CDR3 spans 14 amino acids. With 2 bases removed from V and 10 bases from J, the gap between germline ends came to 12 bases. CDR3 nucleotide sequence: TGTGCCAGCAGTGAAACGGGGGGCCGGTCACCCCTCCACTTT. It translates to CASSETGGRSPLHF.

This chain connects TRBV6-5 to TRBJ1-2; D uncertain. Trimming pared 5 bases from V and 4 bases from J, leaving 8 bases between. Germline CDR1 reads MNHEY; CDR2 reads SVGAGI. The CDR3 consists of 12 residues. CDR3 DNA: TGTGCCAGCAGTGACGCCAGCTATGGCTACACCTTC. This encodes CASSDASYGYTF.

V gene TRBV5-1 combines with J gene TRBJ1-2, with D tentatively TRBD1 (5 bases). V shed 1 base and J shed 0 bases, with 7 bases lying between them. The CDR3 is 14 amino acids. In germline, CDR1 is SGHRS, CDR2 YFSETQ. The CDR3 loop is CASSLWTTNYGYTF. The CDR3 coding sequence is TGCGCCAGCAGCTTGTGGACAACTAACTATGGCTACACCTTC.

The rearrangement links TRBV30 to TRBJ1-2, with no clear D. The germline V gene has CDR1 GTSNPN and CDR2 SVGIG (reference sequence). The length of the CDR3 is 13 residues. V was clipped by 0 bases and J by 2 bases, with 7 bases between them. CDR3: CAWSVTANYGYTF. The CDR3 DNA reads as TGTGCCTGGAGTGTAACAGCAAACTATGGCTACACCTTC.

The chain links TRBV23-1 to TRBJ2-3, with 7 bases identical to TRBD1. TRBV23-1 is an ORF for which the function is uncertain. The J segment lost 4 bases and the V segment lost 0 bases, leaving 10 bases of the junction unmatched. This CDR3 is 17 amino acids long. CDR3 coding DNA: TGCGCCAGCAGTCAATCCCGGACAGGCTCCCGTCCAGATACGCAGTATTTT. Translation: CASSQSRTGSRPDTQYF.

This chain joins TRBV2 and TRBJ1-6, with TRBD1 as a possible D gene (5 bases). The germline V gene has CDR1 SNHLY and CDR2 FYNNEI. V lost 9 bases, J lost 0 bases, and 9 bases lay in between. CDR3 length equals 14 residues. In DNA, the CDR3 is TGTGCCAGTATCGGGGGCTCCTATAATTCACCCCTCCACTTT. Its protein product is CASIGGSYNSPLHF.

The chain links TRBV6-5 to TRBJ1-1, with 7 bases that match TRBD1. The CDR3 is 13 amino acids. V gave up 10 bases and J gave up 1 base; unmatched junction bases: 6. Per germline, CDR1 MNHEY and CDR2 SVGAGI. The CDR3 loop reads CATTGRENTEAFF. CDR3 nucleotides: TGTGCCACGACAGGGAGGGAGAACACTGAAGCTTTCTTT.